A single sample is the source of the 26 T cell receptor beta chains below, sequenced in a study of early T cells in non-severe SARS-CoV-2 infection. TCRdb re-derived calls from the 5' RACE reads in MiXCR, one entry per CDR3 protein. The sample consists of about 80,000 distinct CDR3 sequences, roughly 5.3% of them appearing once. This specimen consisted of whole blood, obtained at baseline. These receptors originate from an adult who was a healthcare worker with PCR-confirmed SARS-CoV-2 infection or an uninfected control (not recorded which).

This clonotype was seen repeatedly, ten times or more. The chain carries TRBV10-1 and TRBJ1-6; perhaps TRBD1 as D (5 bases). The CDR3 has 15 residues. Trimming pared 3 bases from V and 5 bases from J, leaving 11 bases between. Germline CDR1 and CDR2: WNHNN and SYGVQD (reference sequence). CDR3 protein: CASSDGGRNNSPLHF. CDR3 bases: TGCGCCAGCAGTGACGGGGGAAGGAATAATTCACCCCTCCACTTT.

This clonotype was counted a few times. J is TRBJ1-5 and V is TRBV19; 7 bases map to TRBD1. The germline V gene has CDR1 LNHDA and CDR2 SQIVND (reference sequence). The junction had 9 bases not matched to a gene; V was cut back by 3 bases and J by 7 bases. The CDR3 totals 15 residues. The CDR3 sequence is CASSMGGGGEQPQHF. As DNA, the CDR3 is TGTGCCAGTAGTATGGGAGGGGGCGGCGAGCAGCCCCAGCATTTT.

This clonotype appeared many times. This chain joins TRBV6-1 and TRBJ1-2, with 11 bases aligning to TRBD1. CDR3 length: 12 amino acids. In germline, CDR1 is MNHNS, CDR2 SASEGT. The CDR3 nucleotides are TGTGCGGACAGGGGGCTAGACTATGGCTACACCTTC. This translates into CADRGLDYGYTF.

This clonotype was seen many times. The V call is TRBV7-2, the J call TRBJ2-3; D is possibly TRBD1 (6 bases). Germline V gene sequence: CDR1 SGHTA, CDR2 FQGNSA. There are 15 residues in the CDR3. Trimming removed 4 bases at V and 3 bases at J, with 14 bases between. CDR3 sequence: CASSWVGGSTDTQYF. The DNA for the CDR3 is TGTGCCAGCAGCTGGGTTGGGGGCAGTACAGATACGCAGTATTTT. The full variable domain, in which reference TRBV7-2 and TRBJ2-3 provide the parts outside the CDR3, is GAGVSQSPSNKVTEKGKDVELRCDPISGHTALYWYRQSLGQGLEFLIYFQGNSAPDKSGLPSDRFSAERTGGSVSTLTIQRTQQEDSAVYLCASSWVGGSTDTQYFGPGTRLTVL.

This chain joins TRBV5-4 and TRBJ2-3; possible D gene TRBD2, 6 bases. V was cut by 4 bases and J by 3 bases, with 24 bases left in between. CDR3 length equals 18 residues. Germline V lookup: CDR1 SGHNT, CDR2 YYREEE (reference sequence). As DNA, the CDR3 is TGTGCCAGCAGCCCCTGGGGAGGAACCCCGATTGATACAGATACGCAGTATTTT. It codes for CASSPWGGTPIDTDTQYF.

The sample holds a few counts of this clonotype. The chain uses TRBV4-1 and TRBJ1-1, with D maybe TRBD1 (5 bases). Germline values: CDR1 MGHRA, CDR2 YSYEKL. This CDR3 spans 15 amino acids. Trimming removed 4 bases from V and 4 bases from J, with 16 bases in between. The CDR3 region is CASSPEGQGGTEAFF. In DNA, the CDR3 is TGCGCCAGCAGCCCAGAGGGCCAGGGTGGCACTGAAGCTTTCTTT.

This clonotype appeared a few times. This chain uses TRBV4-1 with TRBJ2-7, with D possibly being TRBD2 (6 bases). Germline CDR1 reads MGHRA; CDR2 reads YSYEKL. The CDR3 is 14 residues long. V lost 6 bases and J lost 4, with 16 bases in between. The CDR3 sequence is CASRRGAGNYEQYF. DNA of the CDR3: TGCGCCAGCAGACGCGGGGCAGGTAATTACGAGCAGTACTTC.

Many counts were recorded for this clonotype. The J gene is TRBJ2-7, the V gene TRBV7-3; D may be TRBD1 (7 bases). Trimming cost V 2 bases and J 6 bases, with 11 bases left between them. Germline loops: CDR1 SGHTA, CDR2 FQGTGA. CDR3 size: 13 residues. The CDR3 is CASSLAQGGEQYF. In DNA form, the CDR3 reads TGTGCCAGCAGCTTAGCCCAGGGGGGCGAGCAGTACTTC.

The CDR3: CASSFGGGENIQYF. The CDR3 region has the DNA TGTGCCAGCAGCTTTGGGGGCGGGGAAAACATTCAGTACTTC. The rearrangement uses TRBV5-4 and TRBJ2-4; D could derive from TRBD1 or TRBD2 (6 bases each). The CDR3 is made up of 14 amino acids. With 2 bases removed from V and 5 bases from J, the gap between germline ends came to 11 bases. CDR1 and CDR2 (germline): SGHNT, YYREEE (reference sequence).

The CDR3 region has the DNA TGCAGTGCTAGTTACGGGGGCACCGGGGAGCTGTTTTTT. Residues: CSASYGGTGELFF. The rearrangement joins TRBV20-1 to TRBJ2-2, with a possible D match to TRBD2 (6 bases). CDR3 size: 13 residues. V was trimmed by 3 bases and J by 4 bases, leaving 9 bases between them. Germline V gene lookup returns CDR1 DFQATT and CDR2 SNEGSKA (reference sequence).

This clonotype was picked up a small number of times. The V call is TRBV7-3, the J call TRBJ2-2; D unclear. This CDR3 is 13 amino acids long. Germline V gene data show CDR1 as SGHTA and CDR2 as FQGTGA. The V gene lost 5 bases and the J gene lost 7 bases, with 11 bases spanning the gap. The CDR3 sequence: CASSPTPFGELFF. DNA for the CDR3: TGTGCCAGCAGCCCGACCCCGTTCGGGGAGCTGTTTTTT.

The gene calls are TRBV9 and TRBJ1-1; D remains unclear. V gave up 1 base and J gave up 3 bases, with 10 bases separating them. The CDR3 has 14 amino acids. CDR1 is SGDLS and CDR2 is YYNGEE in the germline V gene. The DNA of the CDR3 is TGTGCCAGCAGCGTAAGAGGGCTGGACACTGAAGCTTTCTTT. It specifies CASSVRGLDTEAFF.

In this sample, this clonotype turned up many times. The rearrangement uses TRBV5-1 and TRBJ2-5; D not certain. V shed 0 bases and J shed 1 base, with 4 bases lying between them. CDR3 size: 13 residues. The V gene's germline CDR1 is SGHRS and CDR2 YFSETQ. CDR3 region: CASSLGRQETQYF. The DNA of the CDR3 is TGCGCCAGCAGCTTGGGCCGCCAAGAGACCCAGTACTTC.

This chain links TRBV12-3 or TRBV12-4 with TRBJ1-1; the D is unclear. Between the trimmed V and J ends, which lost 6 bases and 3 bases, there was a span of 14 bases. The CDR3 loop spans 14 amino acids. The CDR3 here is CASRAGRWDTEAFF. Here the CDR3 DNA reads TGTGCCAGCAGGGCCGGTCGTTGGGACACTGAAGCTTTCTTT.

This clonotype came up many times. V gene TRBV6-5 combines with J gene TRBJ2-3; D is unresolved. This CDR3 comprises 14 residues. V lost 5 bases, J lost 2 bases, and 11 bases lay in between. Germline V gene lookup returns CDR1 MNHEY and CDR2 SVGAGI. CDR3 DNA: TGTGCCAGCAGTACCCCCGACAACACAGATACGCAGTATTTT. The encoded protein is CASSTPDNTDTQYF.

In this sample, this clonotype turned up many times. V is TRBV12-3 or TRBV12-4 and J is TRBJ2-7, with D unclear. The CDR3 is 14 amino acids. V was shortened by 6 bases and J by 5 bases, with 17 bases between the two germline ends. CDR3 in amino acids: CASSPAGVEHEQYF. The CDR3 bases are TGTGCCAGCAGCCCCGCTGGGGTCGAACACGAGCAGTACTTC.

The sample holds many counts of this clonotype. Here the CDR3 reads CSARDPGRNSPLHF. For the CDR3, the DNA is TGCAGTGCTAGAGATCCAGGGCGTAATTCACCCCTCCACTTT. This sequence joins TRBV20-1 and TRBJ1-6, with a possible D match to TRBD1 (5 bases). V was clipped by 0 bases and J by 6 bases, with 9 bases between them. CDR1 and CDR2 (germline): DFQATT, SNEGSKA (reference sequence). This CDR3 is 14 amino acids long.

The rearrangement joins TRBV21-1 to TRBJ2-2; TRBD2 is taken as the D call from the table, unchecked against the DNA. TRBV21-1 is a pseudogene locus. This CDR3 has 14 amino acids. CDR3 in amino acids: CASSRAGDPGELFF. In DNA, the CDR3 is TGTGCCAGCAGCCGAGCGGGAGATCCCGGGGAGCTGTTTTTT.

The table lists this clonotype with many counts. V is TRBV6-6 and J is TRBJ2-5; tentative D call: TRBD2 (7 bases). V lost 0 bases to trimming and J lost 3 bases, with 17 bases between them. The CDR3 extends over 17 amino acids. Germline V gene data show CDR1 as MNHNY and CDR2 as SVGAGI (reference sequence). CDR3 residues: CASSYSTGGAGEETQYF. CDR3 DNA: TGTGCCAGCAGTTACTCGACGGGGGGCGCGGGGGAAGAGACCCAGTACTTC.

In this sample, this clonotype turned up many times. The chain links TRBV7-9 to TRBJ1-5; unclear D gene. V was cut by 4 bases and J by 0 bases, with 13 bases left in between. The germline V gene has CDR1 SEHNR and CDR2 FQNEAQ (reference sequence). The CDR3 runs to 16 residues. CDR3: CASSSQWSDSNQPQHF. CDR3 DNA: TGTGCCAGCAGCTCACAGTGGTCTGATAGCAATCAGCCCCAGCATTTT. Drawing the rest from reference TRBV7-9 and TRBJ1-5, the complete variable domain is DTGVSQNPRHKITKRGQNVTFRCDPISEHNRLYWYRQTLGQGPEFLTYFQNEAQLEKSRLLSDRFSAERPKGSFSTLEIQRTEQGDSAMYLCASSSQWSDSNQPQHFGDGTRLSIL.

A word on this clonotype: One junction end does not reproduce the germline sequence, and a read error may be involved. The chain carries TRBV14 and TRBJ2-7, with 8 bases fitting TRBD1. Germline V CDR1 and CDR2: SGHDN, FVKESK. The CDR3 is made up of 15 amino acids. The CDR3: CASGQGGQATYEQYF. The CDR3 DNA sequence: TGTGCCAGCGGCCAAGGGGGACAGGCAACCTACGAGCAGTACTTC.

This clonotype was detected a few times. The V call is TRBV3-1, the J call TRBJ2-7; TRBD2 agrees at 11 bases. CDR3 length equals 15 residues. Trimming removed 4 bases from V and 7 bases from J; junction bases left unmatched: 9. Germline-derived CDR1 and CDR2 are LGHDT and YNNKEL (reference sequence). CDR3 in amino acids: CASSPRTSGPKEQYF. DNA of the CDR3: TGTGCCAGCAGCCCCCGGACTAGCGGGCCCAAAGAGCAGTACTTC.

This clonotype has at least ten counts. The J gene is TRBJ2-3, the V gene TRBV12-3 or TRBV12-4; 10 positions agree with TRBD2. The CDR3 is made up of 15 amino acids. The J segment lost 5 bases and the V segment lost 6 bases, leaving 8 bases of the junction unmatched. The CDR3 nucleotides read TGTGCCAGCAGCGCTAGCGGGAGCGGGGGAGATACGCAGTATTTT. This gives the protein CASSASGSGGDTQYF.

This clonotype was seen repeatedly, ten times or more. This rearrangement joins TRBV30 to TRBJ1-1, with 12 positions matching TRBD1. CDR1 and CDR2 (germline): GTSNPN, SVGIG (reference sequence). The V segment lost 3 bases and the J segment 6 bases; nucleotides outside the gene matches: 20. The CDR3 contains 19 residues. The CDR3 here is CAWSRTLSGTGGGRSEAFF. The CDR3 coding sequence is TGTGCCTGGAGCCGAACCTTATCCGGGACAGGGGGCGGAAGATCTGAAGCTTTCTTT.

Many counts were recorded for this clonotype. V usage is TRBV15 and J usage is TRBJ1-4; a possible D gene is TRBD1 (5 bases). The CDR3 extends over 14 amino acids. CDR1 and CDR2 (germline): LNHNV, YYDKDF (reference sequence). Trimming cost V 5 bases and J 0 bases, with 7 bases left between them. This CDR3 reads CATSGQATNEKLFF. CDR3 bases: TGTGCCACCAGCGGACAAGCAACTAATGAAAAACTGTTTTTT.

This clonotype was picked up a small number of times. The chain is built from TRBV18 and TRBJ1-5, with D possibly matching TRBD1 (6 bases). The germline CDR1 and CDR2 sequences are KGHSH and LQKENI. V lost 2 bases and J 5 bases, leaving 16 bases between the germline ends. The CDR3 has 16 amino acids. As DNA, the CDR3 is TGTGCCAGCTCACCAAGTGCCCCAGGGGTACATCAGCCCCAGCATTTT. Protein product: CASSPSAPGVHQPQHF.